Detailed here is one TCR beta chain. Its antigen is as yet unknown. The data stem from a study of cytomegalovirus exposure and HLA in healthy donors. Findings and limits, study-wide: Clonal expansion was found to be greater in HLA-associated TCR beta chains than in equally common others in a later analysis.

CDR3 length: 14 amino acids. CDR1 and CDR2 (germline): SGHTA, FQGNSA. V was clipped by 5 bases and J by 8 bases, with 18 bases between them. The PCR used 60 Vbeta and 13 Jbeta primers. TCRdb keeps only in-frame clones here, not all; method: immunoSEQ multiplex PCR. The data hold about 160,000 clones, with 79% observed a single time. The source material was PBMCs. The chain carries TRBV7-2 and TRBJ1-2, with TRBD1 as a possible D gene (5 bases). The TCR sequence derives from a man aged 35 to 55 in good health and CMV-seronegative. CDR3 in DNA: TGTGCCAGCAGCCCCCCCGGCAGGGTACGGGGCTACACCTTC. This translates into CASSPPGRVRGYTF.